This TCR beta chain derives from a study of T-cell memory formation after mild COVID-19. TCRdb ran MiXCR on the 5' RACE reads and lists one entry per CDR3 protein. Of 150,000 to 200,000 distinct CDR3 sequences listed, 16% are singletons. CDR1 is LNHDA and CDR2 is SQIVND in the germline V gene (reference sequence). The CDR3 runs 14 residues. Trimming left V 0 bases short and J 7 bases short, with 9 bases between. Sequenced sample: PBMCs or a T cell subset sorted from them (not recorded which). The receptor's source is an adult woman who had mild COVID-19 (a few samples of this study predate the infection). Cell type and time point are not known. The chain links TRBV19 to TRBJ1-4; tentatively, D is TRBD1 (6 bases). The CDR3 nucleotides are TGTGCCAGTAGTATAGATGGGGGCGGTGAAAAACTGTTTTTT. Amino acid sequence: CASSIDGGGEKLFF.